This TCR beta chain comes out of a study of shared clonotypes between healthy human individuals. The DNA input per sorted-subset replicate PCR was 150 to 200 ng, corresponding to some 27,000 T cell genomes. Data came from immunoSEQ multiplex PCR; TCRdb stores just in-frame clones and leaves some out. The top ten hold around 0.12% of the sample, which has under 700,000 clones, roughly 95% seen once. The CDR3 totals 13 residues. Germline V gene sequence: CDR1 SGHTA, CDR2 FQGNSA. With 2 bases removed from V and 3 bases from J, the gap between germline ends came to 8 bases. Positive CCR7 selection of CD45RO-negative cells yielded the naive CD8 cells, and terminally differentiated effector memory CD45RA+ cells were excluded.

The chain is built from TRBV7-2 and TRBJ2-7, with D unclear. The sequenced sample consisted of naive CD8+ T cells sorted from blood. This TCR derives from a woman in her twenties or thirties in good health. The CDR3 region is CASSLMGNYEQYF. CDR3 bases: TGTGCCAGCAGCTTAATGGGGAACTACGAGCAGTACTTC. Full variable domain (missing parts from reference TRBV7-2 and TRBJ2-7): GAGVSQSPSNKVTEKGKDVELRCDPISGHTALYWYRQSLGQGLEFLIYFQGNSAPDKSGLPSDRFSAERTGGSVSTLTIQRTQQEDSAVYLCASSLMGNYEQYFGPGTRLTVT.